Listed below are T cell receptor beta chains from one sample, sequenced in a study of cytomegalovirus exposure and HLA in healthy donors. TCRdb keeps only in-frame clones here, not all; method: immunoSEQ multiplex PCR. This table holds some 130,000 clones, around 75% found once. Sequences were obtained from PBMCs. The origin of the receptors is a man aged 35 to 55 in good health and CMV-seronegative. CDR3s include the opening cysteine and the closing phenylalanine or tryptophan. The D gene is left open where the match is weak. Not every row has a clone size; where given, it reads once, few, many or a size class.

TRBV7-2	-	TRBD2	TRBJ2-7	TGTGCCAGCAGCTTAGCCCCTTCCCACCTAGCGGGAGCGTACGAGCAGTACTTC	CASSLAPSHLAGAYEQYF
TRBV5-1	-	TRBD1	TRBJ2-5	TGCGCCAGCAGCTTGGGGACAGGGGGGGTAGAGACCCAGTACTTC	CASSLGTGGVETQYF
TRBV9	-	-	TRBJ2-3	TGTGCCAGCAGCGTAGTGGGAGGAGCAGATACGCAGTATTTT	CASSVVGGADTQYF
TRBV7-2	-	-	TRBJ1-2	TGTGCCAGCAGCGTAAACAGGGAAGGCGGCTACACCTTC	CASSVNREGGYTF
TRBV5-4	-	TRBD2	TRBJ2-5	TGTGCCAGCAGCTTGTTTGCGGGAGGGCAGACCCAGTACTTC	CASSLFAGGQTQYF
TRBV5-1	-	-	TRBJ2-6	TGCGCCAGCAGCGTTTTGAGCTCTGGGGCCAACGTCCTGACTTTC	CASSVLSSGANVLTF
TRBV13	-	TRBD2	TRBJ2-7	TGTGCCAGCAGCTGGAGCGCTAGCGGGGACGAGCAGTACTTC	CASSWSASGDEQYF
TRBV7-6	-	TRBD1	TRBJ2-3	TGTGCCAGCAGCCGAGACAGGGCCACAGATACGCAGTATTTT	CASSRDRATDTQYF
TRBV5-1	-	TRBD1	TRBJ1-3	TGCGCCAGCAGCTGGGGGGACAGGGGAGTTGGAAACACCATATATTTT	CASSWGDRGVGNTIYF
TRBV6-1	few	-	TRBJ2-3	TGTGCCAGCAGGGTCACGGAGAGCACAGATACGCAGTATTTT	CASRVTESTDTQYF
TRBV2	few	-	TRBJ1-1	TGTGCCAGCAAGGGAGAGTCCGGGGGCACTGAAGCTTTCTTT	CASKGESGGTEAFF
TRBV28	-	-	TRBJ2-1	TGTGCCACCCCGGAGAATGAGCAGTTCTTC	CATPENEQFF
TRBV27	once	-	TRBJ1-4	TGTGCCAGCAGTTCACCGGACAGTAATGAAAAACTGTTTTTT	CASSSPDSNEKLFF
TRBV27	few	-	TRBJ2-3	TGTGCCAGCAGTCCCCGACAGCTCACAGATACGCAGTATTTT	CASSPRQLTDTQYF
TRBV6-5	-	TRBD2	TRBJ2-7	TGTGCCAGCTCGGCGGGAGCCTACGAGCAGTACTTC	CASSAGAYEQYF
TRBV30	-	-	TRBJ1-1	TGTGCCTGGAGTGAATCGGGACTGATGAACACTGAAGCTTTCTTT	CAWSESGLMNTEAFF
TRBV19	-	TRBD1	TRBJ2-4	TGTGCCAGTAGTACTTCGCCGGGACAGGGACTAGCCAAAAACATTCAGTACTTC	CASSTSPGQGLAKNIQYF
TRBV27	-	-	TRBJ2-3	TGTGCCAGCATTAAGTCCGGGGCAGATACGCAGTATTTT	CASIKSGADTQYF
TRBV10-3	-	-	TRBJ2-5	TGTGCCATCAGTGAGGTCGGACAGTCCCGCATAGTGGAGACCCAGTACTTC	CAISEVGQSRIVETQYF
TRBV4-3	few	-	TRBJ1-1	TGCGCCAGCAGCCAAGCCCCCGGTGAAGCTTTCTTT	CASSQAPGEAFF
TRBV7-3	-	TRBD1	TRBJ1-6	TGTGCCAGCAGCGAGCAGGGACAGGGACATAATTCACCCCTCCACTTT	CASSEQGQGHNSPLHF
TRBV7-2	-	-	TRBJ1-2	TGTGCCAGCAGCTCAGGGTACAGGGCCGACGGCTACACCTTC	CASSSGYRADGYTF
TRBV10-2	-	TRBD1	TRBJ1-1	TGCGCCAGCAGCATGAGGGGGCCACAGAACACTGAAGCTTTCTTT	CASSMRGPQNTEAFF
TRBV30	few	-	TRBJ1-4	TGTGCCTGGAGTGTAATGGGGGGGGTGGGCGAAAAACTGTTTTTT	CAWSVMGGVGEKLFF
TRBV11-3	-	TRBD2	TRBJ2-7	TGTGCCAGCAGCCCCTCAGCGGGGTACTCCTACGAGCAGTACTTC	CASSPSAGYSYEQYF
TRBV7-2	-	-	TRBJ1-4	TGTGCCAGCAGCTTAGCGCGCGAAAAACTGTTTTTT	CASSLAREKLFF
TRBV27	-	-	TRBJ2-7	TGTGCCAGCAGTTTATCGGGCGGGCCCGGCTACGAGCAGTACTTC	CASSLSGGPGYEQYF
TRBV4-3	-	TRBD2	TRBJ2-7	TGCGCCAGCAGCCCGTCTACGGGGGGCTCCTACGAGCAGTACTTC	CASSPSTGGSYEQYF
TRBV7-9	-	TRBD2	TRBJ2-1	TGTGCCAGCAGCTCTAGCGGAACGGCCTACAATGAGCAGTTCTTC	CASSSSGTAYNEQFF
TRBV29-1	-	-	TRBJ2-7	TGCAGCGTCGGGGGACACGAGCAGTACTTC	CSVGGHEQYF
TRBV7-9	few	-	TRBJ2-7	TGTGCCAGCAGCCCCCTGTTGGGGGGGCGAGGTTACGAGCAGTACTTC	CASSPLLGGRGYEQYF
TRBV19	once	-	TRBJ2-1	TGTGCCAGTAGTATCCCCGGGGGTTCAGGCAATGAGCAGTTCTTC	CASSIPGGSGNEQFF
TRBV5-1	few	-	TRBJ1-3	TGCGCCAGCAGCTGGGCAGGTTCATCTGGAAACACCATATATTTT	CASSWAGSSGNTIYF
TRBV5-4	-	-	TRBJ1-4	TGTGCCAGCAGCCCTCACCCGGAGGGTGAAAAACTGTTTTTT	CASSPHPEGEKLFF
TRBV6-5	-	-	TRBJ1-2	TGTGCCAGCAGCCGGGACACGACTGGCTACACCTTC	CASSRDTTGYTF
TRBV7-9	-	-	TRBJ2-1	TGTGCCAGCAGCTTAGATAACAATGAGCAGTTCTTC	CASSLDNNEQFF
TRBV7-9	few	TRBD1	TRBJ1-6	TGTGCCAGCAGCTTAGAAAGGACAGGCGGTTTTTCACCCCTCCACTTT	CASSLERTGGFSPLHF
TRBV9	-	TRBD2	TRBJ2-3	TGTGCCAGCAGTGCAGTGGCGGCAGCCTCGGGACTAGCGGGAGGGCGGGACACAGATACGCAGTATTTT	CASSAVAAASGLAGGRDTDTQYF
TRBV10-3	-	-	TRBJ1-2	TGTGCCATCAGTGAGTCGGGCGCTAACTATGGCTACACCTTC	CAISESGANYGYTF
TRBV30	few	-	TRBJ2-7	TGTGCCTGGAGTGTAGATCGAGGTGTCGAGCAGTACTTC	CAWSVDRGVEQYF